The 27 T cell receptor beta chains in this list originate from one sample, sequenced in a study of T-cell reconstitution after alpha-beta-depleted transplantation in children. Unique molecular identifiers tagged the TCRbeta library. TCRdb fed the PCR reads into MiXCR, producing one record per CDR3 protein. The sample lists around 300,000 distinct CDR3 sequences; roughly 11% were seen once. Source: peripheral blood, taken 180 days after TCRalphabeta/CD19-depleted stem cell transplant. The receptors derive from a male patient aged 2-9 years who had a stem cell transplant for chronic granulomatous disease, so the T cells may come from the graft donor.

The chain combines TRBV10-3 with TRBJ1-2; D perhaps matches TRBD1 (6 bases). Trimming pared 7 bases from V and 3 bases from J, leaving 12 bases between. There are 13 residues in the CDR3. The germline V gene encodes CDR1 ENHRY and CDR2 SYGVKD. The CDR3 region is CAIIWYRDYGYTF. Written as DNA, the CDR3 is TGTGCCATCATTTGGTACAGGGACTATGGCTACACCTTC.

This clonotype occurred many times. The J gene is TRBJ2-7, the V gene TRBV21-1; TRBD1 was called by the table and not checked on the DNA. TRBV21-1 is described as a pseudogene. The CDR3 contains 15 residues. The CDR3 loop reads CASSKAWAVVYEQYF. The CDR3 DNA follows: TGTGCCAGCAGCAAAGCCTGGGCGGTCGTGTACGAGCAGTACTTC.

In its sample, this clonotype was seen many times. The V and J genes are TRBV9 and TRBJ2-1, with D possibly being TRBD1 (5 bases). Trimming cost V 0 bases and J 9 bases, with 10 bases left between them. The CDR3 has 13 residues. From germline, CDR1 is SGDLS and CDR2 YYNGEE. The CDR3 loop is CASSVVGQSEQFF. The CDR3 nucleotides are TGTGCCAGCAGCGTAGTGGGGCAATCTGAGCAGTTCTTC.

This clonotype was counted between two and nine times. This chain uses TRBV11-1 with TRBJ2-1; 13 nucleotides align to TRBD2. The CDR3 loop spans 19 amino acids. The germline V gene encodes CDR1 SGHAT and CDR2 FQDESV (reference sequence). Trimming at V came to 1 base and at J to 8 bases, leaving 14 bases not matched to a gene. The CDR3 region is CASSLDFILLAGGPDEQFF. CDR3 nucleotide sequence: TGTGCCAGCAGCTTAGATTTTATACTACTAGCGGGAGGGCCGGATGAGCAGTTCTTC.

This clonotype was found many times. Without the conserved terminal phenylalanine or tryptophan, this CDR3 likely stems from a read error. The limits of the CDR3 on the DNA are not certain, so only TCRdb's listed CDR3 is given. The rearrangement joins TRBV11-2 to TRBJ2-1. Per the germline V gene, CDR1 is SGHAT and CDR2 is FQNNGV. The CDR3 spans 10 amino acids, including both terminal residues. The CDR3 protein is CASSAVADSP.

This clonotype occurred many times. The CDR3 protein is CSAYPGTGTDEQYF. In nucleotides, the CDR3 is TGCAGTGCCTACCCCGGGACAGGGACCGACGAGCAGTACTTC. The rearrangement joins TRBV20-1 to TRBJ2-7; 9 bases align to TRBD1. The CDR3 has 14 residues. CDR1 and CDR2 (germline): DFQATT, SNEGSKA (reference sequence). The V and J ends lost 6 bases and 5 bases, in that order; junction bases with no gene match: 11.

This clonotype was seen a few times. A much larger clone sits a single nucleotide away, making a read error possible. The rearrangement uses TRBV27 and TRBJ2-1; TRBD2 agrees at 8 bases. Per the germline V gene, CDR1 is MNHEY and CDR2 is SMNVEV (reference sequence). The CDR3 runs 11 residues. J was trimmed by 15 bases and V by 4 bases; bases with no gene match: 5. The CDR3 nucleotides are TGTGCCAGCAGTTCTTCCGGGAGGGGGTTCTTC. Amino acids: CASSSSGRGFF.

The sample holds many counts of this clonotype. The CDR3 spells CASSRLRASYNEQFF. DNA of the CDR3: TGTGCCAGCAGCAGGCTTAGGGCCTCCTACAATGAGCAGTTCTTC. The chain links TRBV3-1 to TRBJ2-1; D remains ambiguous. The CDR3 is 15 amino acids. Trimming took 5 bases from V and 0 from J, leaving 11 bases between them. Germline-derived CDR1 and CDR2 are LGHDT and YNNKEL (reference sequence).

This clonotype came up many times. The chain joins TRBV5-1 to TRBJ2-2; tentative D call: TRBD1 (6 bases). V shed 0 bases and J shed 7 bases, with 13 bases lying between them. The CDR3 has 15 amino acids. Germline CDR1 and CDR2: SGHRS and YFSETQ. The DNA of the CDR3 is TGCGCCAGCAGCTTGGCCTGGGACAATAGCGGGGAGCTGTTTTTT. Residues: CASSLAWDNSGELFF.

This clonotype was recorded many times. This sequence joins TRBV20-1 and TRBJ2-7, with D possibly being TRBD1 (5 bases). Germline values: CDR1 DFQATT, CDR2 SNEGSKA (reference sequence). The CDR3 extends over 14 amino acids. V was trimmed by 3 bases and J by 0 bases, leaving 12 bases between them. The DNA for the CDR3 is TGCAGTGCTAGTTTGTTGACAGTCTCCTACGAGCAGTACTTC. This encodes CSASLLTVSYEQYF.

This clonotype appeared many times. The CDR3 protein is CASSPGTRLQETQYF. The DNA of the CDR3 is TGTGCCAGCAGCCCCGGGACTAGACTACAAGAGACCCAGTACTTC. This rearrangement joins TRBV7-8 to TRBJ2-5; TRBD2 matches 8 bases. CDR1 and CDR2 (germline): SGHVS, FQNEAQ. The CDR3 consists of 15 residues. The junction had 7 bases not matched to a gene; V was cut back by 5 bases and J by 2 bases.

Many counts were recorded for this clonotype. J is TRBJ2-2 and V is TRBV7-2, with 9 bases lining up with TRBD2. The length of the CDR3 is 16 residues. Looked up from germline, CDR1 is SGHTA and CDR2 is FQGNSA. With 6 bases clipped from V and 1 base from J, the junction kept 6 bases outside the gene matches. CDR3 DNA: TGTGCCAGCAGTCAACGCGGGGGGGTGAACACCGGGGAGCTGTTTTTT. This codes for CASSQRGGVNTGELFF.

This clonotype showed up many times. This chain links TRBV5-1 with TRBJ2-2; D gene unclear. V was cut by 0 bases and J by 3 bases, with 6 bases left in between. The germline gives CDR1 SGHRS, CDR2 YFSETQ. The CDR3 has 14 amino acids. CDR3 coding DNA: TGCGCCAGCAGCTTGGACGGGCACACCGGGGAGCTGTTTTTT. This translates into CASSLDGHTGELFF.

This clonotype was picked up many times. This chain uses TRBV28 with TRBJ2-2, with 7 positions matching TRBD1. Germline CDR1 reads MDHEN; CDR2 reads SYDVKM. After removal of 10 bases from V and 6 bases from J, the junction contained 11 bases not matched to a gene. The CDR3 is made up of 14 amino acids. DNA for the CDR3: TGTGCCACCGAGACAGGGTCTTTATCCGGGGAGCTGTTTTTT. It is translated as CATETGSLSGELFF.

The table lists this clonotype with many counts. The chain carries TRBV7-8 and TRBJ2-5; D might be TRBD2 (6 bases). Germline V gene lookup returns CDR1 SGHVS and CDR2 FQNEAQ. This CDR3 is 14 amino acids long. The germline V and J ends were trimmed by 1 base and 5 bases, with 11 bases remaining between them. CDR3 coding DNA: TGTGCCAGCAGCTTAGTTTTTCTAGCGGAGACCCAGTACTTC. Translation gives CASSLVFLAETQYF. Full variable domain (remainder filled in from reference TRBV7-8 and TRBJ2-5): GAGVSQSPRYKVAKRGQDVALRCDPISGHVSLFWYQQALGQGPEFLTYFQNEAQLDKSGLPSDRFFAERPEGSVSTLKIQRTQQEDSAVYLCASSLVFLAETQYFGPGTRLLVL.

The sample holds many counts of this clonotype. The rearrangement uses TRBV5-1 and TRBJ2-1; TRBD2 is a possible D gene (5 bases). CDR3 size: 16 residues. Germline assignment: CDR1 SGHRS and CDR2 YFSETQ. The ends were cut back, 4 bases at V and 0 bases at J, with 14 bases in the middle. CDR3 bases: TGCGCCAGCAGCCTCCCGCTAGCAAACTCCTACAATGAGCAGTTCTTC. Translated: CASSLPLANSYNEQFF.

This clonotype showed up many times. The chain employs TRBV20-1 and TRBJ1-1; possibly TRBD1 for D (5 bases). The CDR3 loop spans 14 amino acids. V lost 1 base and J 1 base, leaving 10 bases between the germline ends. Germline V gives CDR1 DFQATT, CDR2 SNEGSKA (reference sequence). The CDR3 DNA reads TGCAGTGCTAGAGCACGGGGCAGGAACACTGAAGCTTTCTTT. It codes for CSARARGRNTEAFF.

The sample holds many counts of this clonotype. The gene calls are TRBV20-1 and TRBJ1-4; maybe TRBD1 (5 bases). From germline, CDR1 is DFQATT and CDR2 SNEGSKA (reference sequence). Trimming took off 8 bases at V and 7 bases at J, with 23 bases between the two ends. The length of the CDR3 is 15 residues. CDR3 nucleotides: TGCAGTTCCAACCACCAGGGAATTTTTACTGAAAAACTGTTTTTT. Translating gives CSSNHQGIFTEKLFF.

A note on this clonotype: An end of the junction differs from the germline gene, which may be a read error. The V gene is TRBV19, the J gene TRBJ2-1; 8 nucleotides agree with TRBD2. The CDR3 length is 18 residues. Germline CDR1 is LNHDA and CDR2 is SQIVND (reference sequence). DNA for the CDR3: TGTGCCAGTAGTATAGATATAAGCCCGGAGTTGCGGGGGGCGGGCAGGGTCTTC. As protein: CASSIDISPELRGAGRVF. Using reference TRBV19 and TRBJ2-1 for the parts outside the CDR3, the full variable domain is DGGITQSPKYLFRKEGQNVTLSCEQNLNHDAMYWYRQDPGQGLRLIYYSQIVNDFQKGDIAEGYSVSREKKESFPLTVTSAQKNPTAFYLCASSIDISPELRGAGRVFGPGTRLTVL.

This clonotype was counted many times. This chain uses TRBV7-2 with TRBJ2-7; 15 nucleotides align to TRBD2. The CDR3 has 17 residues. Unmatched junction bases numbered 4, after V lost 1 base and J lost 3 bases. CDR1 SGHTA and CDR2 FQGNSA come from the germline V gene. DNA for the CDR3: TGTGCCAGCAGCTTAGGTCCGGGACTAGCGGGAGGCTACGAGCAGTACTTC. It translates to CASSLGPGLAGGYEQYF.

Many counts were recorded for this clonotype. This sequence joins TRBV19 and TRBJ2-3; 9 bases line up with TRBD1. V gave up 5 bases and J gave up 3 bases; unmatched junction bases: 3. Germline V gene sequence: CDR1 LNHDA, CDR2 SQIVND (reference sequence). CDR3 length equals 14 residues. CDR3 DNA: TGTGCCAGTAGTTGGGACAGGGCGACAGATACGCAGTATTTT. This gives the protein CASSWDRATDTQYF.

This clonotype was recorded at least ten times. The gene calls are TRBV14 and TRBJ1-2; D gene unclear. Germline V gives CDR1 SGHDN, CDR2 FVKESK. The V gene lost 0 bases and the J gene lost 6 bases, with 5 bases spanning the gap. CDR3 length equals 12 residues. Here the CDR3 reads CASSQERHGYTF. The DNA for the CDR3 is TGTGCCAGCAGCCAAGAGCGCCATGGCTACACCTTC.

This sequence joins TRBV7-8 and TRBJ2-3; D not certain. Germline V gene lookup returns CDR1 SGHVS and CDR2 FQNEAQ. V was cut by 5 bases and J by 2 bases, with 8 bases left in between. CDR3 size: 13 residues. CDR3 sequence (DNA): TGTGCCAGCAGCAACGGGCACACAGATACGCAGTATTTT. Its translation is CASSNGHTDTQYF. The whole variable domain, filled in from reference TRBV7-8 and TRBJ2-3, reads GAGVSQSPRYKVAKRGQDVALRCDPISGHVSLFWYQQALGQGPEFLTYFQNEAQLDKSGLPSDRFFAERPEGSVSTLKIQRTQQEDSAVYLCASSNGHTDTQYFGPGTRLTVL.

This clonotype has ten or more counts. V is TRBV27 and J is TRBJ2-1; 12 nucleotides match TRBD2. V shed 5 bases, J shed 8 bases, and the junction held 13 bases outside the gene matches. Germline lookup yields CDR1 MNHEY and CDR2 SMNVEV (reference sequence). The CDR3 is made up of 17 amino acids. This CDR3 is CASSRRLAGVIFDEQFF. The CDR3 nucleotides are TGTGCCAGCAGTCGACGACTAGCGGGAGTTATTTTCGATGAGCAGTTCTTC.

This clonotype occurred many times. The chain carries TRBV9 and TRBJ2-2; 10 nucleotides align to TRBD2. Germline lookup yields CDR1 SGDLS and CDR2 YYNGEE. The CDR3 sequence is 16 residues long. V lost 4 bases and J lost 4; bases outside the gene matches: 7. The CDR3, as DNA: TGTGCCAGCAGCCCCCGAGCTAGCGGGAGCACCGGGGAGCTGTTTTTT. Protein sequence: CASSPRASGSTGELFF.

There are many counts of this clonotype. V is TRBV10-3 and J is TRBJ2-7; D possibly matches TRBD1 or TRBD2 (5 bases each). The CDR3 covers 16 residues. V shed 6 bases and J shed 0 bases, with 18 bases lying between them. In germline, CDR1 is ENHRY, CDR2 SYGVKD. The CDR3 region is CAIRNSGTSSSYEQYF. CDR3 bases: TGTGCCATCAGGAACTCAGGGACCTCGAGCTCCTACGAGCAGTACTTC.

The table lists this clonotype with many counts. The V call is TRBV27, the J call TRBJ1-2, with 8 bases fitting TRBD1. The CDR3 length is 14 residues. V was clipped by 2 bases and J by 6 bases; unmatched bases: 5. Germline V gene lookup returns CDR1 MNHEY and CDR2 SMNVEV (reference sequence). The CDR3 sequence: CASSLRVDRDGYTF. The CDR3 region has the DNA TGTGCCAGCAGTTTAAGGGTGGACAGGGATGGCTACACCTTC.